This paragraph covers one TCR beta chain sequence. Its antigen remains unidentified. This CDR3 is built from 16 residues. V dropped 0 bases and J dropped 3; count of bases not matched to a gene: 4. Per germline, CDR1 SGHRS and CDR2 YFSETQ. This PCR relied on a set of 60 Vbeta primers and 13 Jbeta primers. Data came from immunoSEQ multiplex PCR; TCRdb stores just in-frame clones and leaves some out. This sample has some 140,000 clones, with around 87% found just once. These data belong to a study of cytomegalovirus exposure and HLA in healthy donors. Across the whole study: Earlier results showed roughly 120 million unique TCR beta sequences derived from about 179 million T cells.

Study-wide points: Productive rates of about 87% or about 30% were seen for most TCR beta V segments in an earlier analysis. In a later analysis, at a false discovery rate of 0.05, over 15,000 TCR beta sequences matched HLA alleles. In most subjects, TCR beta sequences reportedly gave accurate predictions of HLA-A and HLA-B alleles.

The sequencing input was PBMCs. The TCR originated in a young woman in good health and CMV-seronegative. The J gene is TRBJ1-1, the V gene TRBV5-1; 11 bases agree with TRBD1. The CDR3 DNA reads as TGCGCCAGCAGCTTGGGAGGGACAGGGGGGTACACTGAAGCTTTCTTT. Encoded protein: CASSLGGTGGYTEAFF.